These T cell receptor beta chains were read from a single sample in a study of OX40 agonist ivuxolimab in advanced cancers. Some clones are missing from TCRdb's copy, which holds only in-frame ones; the method was immunoSEQ multiplex PCR. Of around 31,000 clones in the sample, roughly 80% are singletons; the top ten hold roughly 22%. The sequencing used CD4+ or CD8+ T cells sorted from blood, collected in a trial of the OX40 agonist ivuxolimab. The source is an adult with an advanced solid tumor such as melanoma, head and neck, liver or kidney cancer. The CDR3 runs from the conserved cysteine through the conserved F or W. The D gene is left open where the match is weak. Not all rows give a size; the values are once, few, many and, for expanded clones, a class.

TRBD2,TRBJ2-7,.,TRBV6-5,CATREGYEQYF,TGTGCCACCAGGGAGGGCTACGAGCAGTACTTC
.,TRBJ1-2,.,TRBV9,CASSAQAGYGYTF,TGTGCCAGCAGCGCACAGGCTGGCTATGGCTACACCTTC
.,TRBJ2-2,few,TRBV7-9,CASSLGAGRTGELFF,TGTGCCAGCAGCTTAGGGGCGGGGAGAACCGGGGAGCTGTTTTTT
.,TRBJ2-7,.,TRBV9,CASSVGRNPYEQYF,TGTGCCAGCAGCGTAGGCAGGAACCCCTACGAGCAGTACTTC
.,TRBJ1-4,.,TRBV11-2,CASTPGVGANEKLFF,TGTGCCAGCACCCCGGGGGTTGGGGCTAATGAAAAACTGTTTTTT
.,TRBJ1-1,.,TRBV7-2,CASSFRLGTEAFF,TGTGCCAGCAGCTTTAGGCTAGGCACTGAAGCTTTCTTT
TRBD1,TRBJ1-2,few,TRBV2,CASRYRGRGNYGYTF,TGTGCCAGCAGATACAGGGGGCGCGGGAACTATGGCTACACCTTC
.,TRBJ1-5,few,TRBV5-6,CASSPDPNSNQPQHF,TGTGCCAGCAGCCCGGATCCCAATAGCAATCAGCCCCAGCATTTT
TRBD2,TRBJ2-4,.,TRBV7-8,CASSTGLANIQYF,TGTGCCAGCAGCACAGGACTAGCAAACATTCAGTACTTC
.,TRBJ1-2,.,TRBV30,CAWSVQTRAMRGYTF,TGTGCCTGGAGTGTCCAGACCAGAGCTATGAGAGGCTACACCTTC
TRBD2,TRBJ2-7,.,TRBV28,CASSRGTSDSSYEQYF,TGTGCCAGCAGTCGAGGGACTAGTGATAGCTCCTACGAGCAGTACTTC
TRBD2,TRBJ2-5,.,TRBV2,CASSELLAGGQETQYF,TGTGCCAGCAGTGAACTACTAGCGGGAGGGCAAGAGACCCAGTACTTC
.,TRBJ2-3,.,TRBV29-1,CSVADTDTQYF,TGCAGCGTTGCAGACACAGATACGCAGTATTTT
TRBD1,TRBJ2-6,.,TRBV28,CASSSPGTAGANVLTF,TGTGCCAGCAGTTCTCCTGGGACAGCTGGGGCCAACGTCCTGACTTTC
.,TRBJ1-2,.,TRBV28,CASSLGGRVHGYTF,TGTGCCAGCAGTTTGGGGGGGCGTGTCCATGGCTACACCTTC
.,TRBJ2-5,.,TRBV5-4,CASMFGGLGETQYF,TGTGCCAGCATGTTTGGGGGCTTAGGAGAGACCCAGTACTTC
TRBD1,TRBJ2-7,.,TRBV2,CATNEGTGVSYEQYF,TGTGCCACCAACGAGGGGACAGGGGTTTCCTACGAGCAGTACTTC
.,TRBJ2-7,.,TRBV28,CAIYGAHEQYF,TGTGCCATCTATGGGGCCCACGAGCAGTACTTC
.,TRBJ1-3,few,TRBV4-3,CASSQDQSSGNTIYF,TGCGCCAGCAGCCAAGACCAGAGCTCTGGAAACACCATATATTTT
.,TRBJ2-2,.,TRBV6-5,CASSYSATGELFF,TGTGCCAGCAGTTATTCGGCAACCGGGGAGCTGTTTTTT
.,TRBJ1-1,.,TRBV18,CATFFGMNTEAFF,TGTGCCACCTTTTTCGGGATGAACACTGAAGCTTTCTTT
TRBD2,TRBJ2-5,.,TRBV15,CATSSGGAGETQYF,TGTGCCACCAGCAGCGGGGGGGCCGGTGAGACCCAGTACTTC
.,TRBJ1-1,.,TRBV7-9,CASSRESNTEAFF,TGTGCCAGCAGTAGGGAGAGTAACACTGAAGCTTTCTTT
.,TRBJ2-7,.,TRBV7-8,CASSASQVIKTYEQYF,TGTGCCAGCAGCGCCAGCCAAGTAATTAAGACCTACGAGCAGTACTTC
TRBD2,TRBJ2-1,few,TRBV6-5,CASSYTASGRYEQFF,TGTGCCAGCAGTTACACGGCTAGCGGGAGGTATGAGCAGTTCTTC
.,TRBJ1-3,.,TRBV28,CASSLIGAAGNTIYF,TGTGCCAGCAGTTTAATTGGGGCAGCGGGAAACACCATATATTTT
.,TRBJ1-1,.,TRBV6-5,CASSFGPPRAAFF,TGTGCCAGCAGTTTCGGACCTCCTCGTGCAGCTTTCTTT
.,TRBJ2-3,.,TRBV11-2,CASSLELVDTQYF,TGTGCCAGCAGCTTAGAGTTGGTAGATACGCAGTATTTT